This is a list of T cell receptor beta chains from one sample in a study of cytomegalovirus exposure and HLA in healthy donors. Some clones are missing from TCRdb's copy, which holds only in-frame ones; the method was immunoSEQ multiplex PCR. This sample yields around 140,000 clones, of which approximately 87% are seen a single time; about 1.6% belongs to the top ten. The sample comprised PBMCs. The receptors were sampled from a middle-aged man in good health and CMV-seronegative. Both conserved end residues are part of each CDR3. The D gene is left open where the match is weak. Not every row has a clone size; where given, it reads once, few, many or a size class.

clone_size	v_call	d_call	j_call	cdr3_length	cdr3_nt	cdr3_aa
.	TRBV11-2	.	TRBJ2-3	16	TGTGCCAGCAGCTTAGGGGACTTTCTACGCACAGATACGCAGTATTTT	CASSLGDFLRTDTQYF
.	TRBV6-6	.	TRBJ1-6	15	TGTGCCAGCAGTTACTCTGTGGGGGGGGTGTCACCCCTCCACTTT	CASSYSVGGVSPLHF
.	TRBV2	.	TRBJ2-6	16	TGTGCCAGCGCCCTGGGGGGGGCGCAAGGGGCCAACGTCCTGACTTTC	CASALGGAQGANVLTF
.	TRBV10-2	.	TRBJ2-7	12	TGCGCCAGCAGCCTGTCAACCTACGAGCAGTACTTC	CASSLSTYEQYF
.	TRBV7-2	TRBD2	TRBJ2-7	16	TGTGCCAGCAGCTTAGATCCCCTAGCGGGAGACTACGAGCAGTACTTC	CASSLDPLAGDYEQYF
.	TRBV28	.	TRBJ1-5	15	TGTGCCAGCAGTTTGGGAGGGGGTGGCAATCAGCCCCAGCATTTT	CASSLGGGGNQPQHF
once	TRBV19	.	TRBJ1-5	14	TGTGCCAGTAGTACGACAGGCCGCCATCAGCCCCAGCATTTT	CASSTTGRHQPQHF
.	TRBV2	TRBD2	TRBJ2-1	16	TGTGCCAGCAGTGAGGGACTAGCGGGCCCTTACAATGAGCAGTTCTTC	CASSEGLAGPYNEQFF
.	TRBV7-9	TRBD2	TRBJ2-1	16	TGTGCCAGCAGCTTAGGCCCGGGACTAGCATTAAATGAGCAGTTCTTC	CASSLGPGLALNEQFF
.	TRBV30	.	TRBJ1-2	13	TGTGCCTGGAGACGGGGGGGGGCGCCTGGCTACACCTTC	CAWRRGGAPGYTF
.	TRBV7-2	.	TRBJ1-2	13	TGTGCCAGCAGCCCAGGGGCAGGGGATGGCTACACCTTC	CASSPGAGDGYTF
few	TRBV28	.	TRBJ1-3	17	TGTGCCAGCACTTATCCGGGGGGGCTAAGATCTGGAAACACCATATATTTT	CASTYPGGLRSGNTIYF
.	TRBV5-8	.	TRBJ2-7	13	TGTGCCAGCAGCTTGAGGGGGACCTACGAGCAGTACTTC	CASSLRGTYEQYF
few	TRBV19	TRBD1	TRBJ1-1	15	TGTGCCAGTAAGTCCCCCGGACAGGGTCAGGCTGAAGCTTTCTTT	CASKSPGQGQAEAFF
.	TRBV7-2	.	TRBJ1-6	17	TGTGCCAGCAGCCTCACACAGGGTTTCGCCTATAATTCACCCCTCCACTTT	CASSLTQGFAYNSPLHF
.	TRBV2	.	TRBJ2-7	14	TGTGCCAGCAGTGAAGGGTCAGGGTCCTGGAGCTTGTACTTC	CASSEGSGSWSLYF
.	TRBV5-6	.	TRBJ1-2	12	TGTGCCAGCAGCTTGGTTGAGGCTGGCTACACCTTC	CASSLVEAGYTF
.	TRBV2	TRBD2	TRBJ2-3	15	TGTGCCAGCATTTGGGAGCGGGGCAGGACAGATACGCAGTATTTT	CASIWERGRTDTQYF
.	TRBV7-2	TRBD1	TRBJ1-2	15	TGTGCCAGCAGCTTAGACCCAGGGGGCTATTATGGCTACACCTTC	CASSLDPGGYYGYTF
.	TRBV6-6	.	TRBJ1-5	15	TGTGCCAGCAGGTTCACCGAGGGTAGCAATCAGCCCCAGCATTTT	CASRFTEGSNQPQHF
once	TRBV2	TRBD1	TRBJ2-2	15	TGTGCCAGCAGGGGAGGGACAGGGGGTCCCGGGGAGCTGTTTTTT	CASRGGTGGPGELFF
.	TRBV10-3	TRBD2	TRBJ2-1	14	TGTGCCATCAGTCTGTCGCGGGAGGGCAATGAGCAGTTCTTC	CAISLSREGNEQFF
.	TRBV5-6	TRBD2	TRBJ2-3	16	TGTGCCAGCAGCTTGAGGACTAGCGGGGGCACAGATACGCAGTATTTT	CASSLRTSGGTDTQYF
.	TRBV18	.	TRBJ2-7	13	TGTGCCAGCTCACCCTATCGATCCTACGAGCAGTACTTC	CASSPYRSYEQYF
.	TRBV1	.	TRBJ1-5	13	TGCACCAGCAGCCACAGGGGTAATCAGCCCCAGCATTTT	CTSSHRGNQPQHF
.	TRBV10-1	.	TRBJ2-4	16	TGCGCCAGCGTCGTTAAGGGGGAACTAGCCAAAAACATTCAGTACTTC	CASVVKGELAKNIQYF
.	TRBV15	TRBD1	TRBJ1-5	16	TGTGCCACCAGCAGAGAGGTTGACAGGGGAAGTCAGCCCCAGCATTTT	CATSREVDRGSQPQHF
.	TRBV4-3	.	TRBJ2-1	16	TGCGCCAGCAGCCAAGGCCTAAGCGGGCCATACAATGAGCAGTTCTTC	CASSQGLSGPYNEQFF
.	TRBV30	TRBD2	TRBJ2-1	18	TGTGCCTGGAGTCCCACCCTCTGGGGTTTAGCGGGTCGAAATGAGCAGTTCTTC	CAWSPTLWGLAGRNEQFF
.	TRBV9	TRBD1	TRBJ2-7	14	TGTGCCAGCAGCTACGGACAGGGGGCTTACGAGCAGTACTTC	CASSYGQGAYEQYF
once	TRBV19	TRBD1	TRBJ2-7	14	TGTGCCAGTAGTGTGGACAGGGCCACCTACGAGCAGTACTTC	CASSVDRATYEQYF
.	TRBV29-1	TRBD1	TRBJ2-1	12	TGCAGCGTCCCACAGGGGATAGATGAGCAGTTCTTC	CSVPQGIDEQFF
.	TRBV7-2	TRBD1	TRBJ1-5	16	TGTGCCAGCAGCTTAGGGACCGGGACAGCCTATCAGCCCCAGCATTTT	CASSLGTGTAYQPQHF
.	TRBV15	TRBD2	TRBJ2-5	15	TGTGCCACCAGCAGGAGGCGGGGGGGCAGGGAGACCCAGTACTTC	CATSRRRGGRETQYF
.	TRBV2	TRBD1	TRBJ1-3	17	TGTGCCAGCAGTGACCCTCCCACAGGGGCGCGGGGAAACACCATATATTTT	CASSDPPTGARGNTIYF
.	TRBV5-6	.	TRBJ1-2	12	TGTGCCAGCAGCTTGACAGAGAGTGGCTACACCTTC	CASSLTESGYTF
.	TRBV5-4	.	TRBJ1-2	13	TGTGCCAGCAGCCAGGGGTCGAACTATGGCTACACCTTC	CASSQGSNYGYTF
once	TRBV29-1	.	TRBJ2-1	11	TGCAGCGCAGCCGGGAACAATGAGCAGTTCTTC	CSAAGNNEQFF
few	TRBV2	TRBD1	TRBJ1-2	15	TGTGCCAGCAGGCCCGGACAGGGGGCTAACTATGGCTACACCTTC	CASRPGQGANYGYTF
.	TRBV7-9	TRBD2	TRBJ2-5	15	TGTTCCAGCAGCCCGACTAGCGGGGGAGAAGAGACCCAGTACTTC	CSSSPTSGGEETQYF
.	TRBV4-1	TRBD1	TRBJ2-1	15	TGCGCCAGCAGCCTCGGACAGGGTTCCTACAATGAGCAGTTCTTC	CASSLGQGSYNEQFF
.	TRBV6-6	TRBD2	TRBJ2-1	16	TGTGCCAGCAGTTACCCAGGGACTAGCGGAAACAATGAGCAGTTCTTC	CASSYPGTSGNNEQFF
.	TRBV19	.	TRBJ1-1	13	TGTGCCAGTAGTGTCGACAGGAACACTGAAGCTTTCTTT	CASSVDRNTEAFF
.	TRBV13	.	TRBJ2-1	13	TGTGCCAGCAGCTCGACAGGAGTTGATGAGCAGTTCTTC	CASSSTGVDEQFF
.	TRBV6-6	.	TRBJ2-5	14	TGTGCCAGCAGTCTGGGGGGGCGGGAAGAGACCCAGTACTTC	CASSLGGREETQYF
.	TRBV7-8	.	TRBJ2-7	12	TGTGCCAGCAGACCCAGGGGACACGAGCAGTACTTC	CASRPRGHEQYF
.	TRBV4-3	.	TRBJ2-2	15	TGCGCCAGCAGCCAAGAGGTCGGGTTCACCGGGGAGCTGTTTTTT	CASSQEVGFTGELFF
.	TRBV4-1	.	TRBJ1-3	17	TGCGCCAGCAGCCCCCAAAGTTCGGTTAGCTCTGGAAACACCATATATTTT	CASSPQSSVSSGNTIYF
.	TRBV6-5	TRBD1	TRBJ2-5	16	TGTGCCAGCAGTTACTCGTGGGACAGGGAGAGAGAGACCCAGTACTTC	CASSYSWDRERETQYF
.	TRBV30	TRBD2	TRBJ2-7	14	TGTGCCTGGAGTGTAGAAGCGGGAGGCTGGGAGCAGTACTTC	CAWSVEAGGWEQYF
.	TRBV7-2	.	TRBJ1-2	14	TGTGCCAGCAGCGCCGGCGGGGGTAACTATGGCTACACCTTC	CASSAGGGNYGYTF
few	TRBV5-5	TRBD1	TRBJ2-7	16	TGTGCCAGCAGCTTGACCCTCGACAGGGGATTTGGAGAGCAGTACTTC	CASSLTLDRGFGEQYF
.	TRBV15	.	TRBJ2-5	13	TGTGCCACCAGCAGGGGGGCCATAGAGACCCAGTACTTC	CATSRGAIETQYF
.	TRBV15	TRBD1	TRBJ1-1	15	TGTGCCACCAGCAGAGATGGACAGGGAGGCACTGAAGCTTTCTTT	CATSRDGQGGTEAFF
once	TRBV10-2	.	TRBJ2-3	14	TGCGCCAGCAGTGAGCATGACTCCGCGGATACGCAGTATTTT	CASSEHDSADTQYF
.	TRBV19	.	TRBJ1-1	13	TGTGCCAGTAGACGGACTGTGAACACTGAAGCTTTCTTT	CASRRTVNTEAFF
.	TRBV2	.	TRBJ2-3	14	TGTGCCAGCAGTTCGCGGCTGAGTGGAGATACGCAGTATTTT	CASSSRLSGDTQYF
.	TRBV20-1	.	TRBJ2-3	11	TGCAGTGCTGTGGACTCCTATACGCAGTATTTT	CSAVDSYTQYF
.	TRBV11-2	.	TRBJ2-5	16	TGTGCCAGCAGCTTAGAAAGTATGGCTGGGCTAGAGACCCAGTACTTC	CASSLESMAGLETQYF
few	TRBV6-6	.	TRBJ1-1	13	TGTGCCAGCAGTTACCCAGGCCGTAGTGAAGCTTTCTTT	CASSYPGRSEAFF